The rows below give T cell receptor beta chains drawn from one sample of a study of blood T cell repertoires in COVID-19. The assay was immunoSEQ multiplex PCR, and TCRdb's table has in-frame clones only and misses some. The table has fewer than 250,000 clones, roughly 80% seen once. The sample comprised peripheral blood. All receptors derive from a woman aged 80 or over with acute or convalescent COVID-19. Both conserved end residues are part of each CDR3. Fields, in order: CDR3 protein, V gene, CDR3 length.

CDR3: CASSLGAGALYEQYF; V: TRBV25-1; length: 15
CDR3: CSATKAGEQFF; V: TRBV20-1; length: 11
CDR3: CSVEEIRGPLGRVKLGEQYF; V: TRBV29-1; length: 20
CDR3: CASSPTRTSGETQYF; V: TRBV5-4; length: 15
CDR3: CASSLATGLANEQFF; V: TRBV7-3; length: 15
CDR3: CASSLPGAGAREQYF; V: TRBV11-2; length: 15
CDR3: CSAPLQGAIYF; V: TRBV20-1; length: 11
CDR3: CASRGPAGDTGELFF; V: TRBV2; length: 15
CDR3: CASSPTGSYNEQFF; V: TRBV11-3; length: 14
CDR3: CASWAGGGTGELFF; V: TRBV19; length: 14
CDR3: CASSPGGAMHSNQPQHF; V: TRBV7-2; length: 17
CDR3: CASSYSNSYSPLHF; V: TRBV6-5; length: 14
CDR3: CAIVILTDNGNTEAFF; V: TRBV10-3; length: 16
CDR3: CASSPGTGGTEAFF; V: TRBV18; length: 14
CDR3: CASSPPQNTEAFF; V: TRBV6-5; length: 13
CDR3: CASSQDGSVYGYTF; V: TRBV3-1/TRBV3-2; length: 14
CDR3: CASSLAGTDTQYF; V: TRBV10-1; length: 13
CDR3: CASSQSLETQYF; V: TRBV18; length: 12
CDR3: CASSYSGSGGAGTGELFF; V: TRBV6-2/TRBV6-3; length: 18
CDR3: CATGQNNQPQHF; V: TRBV24-1; length: 12
CDR3: CASSPIHTSGVYEQYF; V: TRBV18; length: 16
CDR3: CASYRSFPYSGNTIYF; V: TRBV19; length: 16
CDR3: CACRRTSGAEQYF; V: TRBV6-5; length: 13
CDR3: CASSLSGNTEAFF; V: TRBV7-9; length: 13
CDR3: CSGGGRVSTDTQYF; V: TRBV29-1; length: 14
CDR3: CSVWSGNTEAFF; V: TRBV29-1; length: 12
CDR3: CASSLGQIQETQYF; V: TRBV5-4; length: 14
CDR3: CASSVGNLPPSEQYF; V: TRBV9; length: 15
CDR3: CASSLLQRLAGLTDTQYF; V: TRBV7-6; length: 18
CDR3: CASSLAGGSYEQYF; V: TRBV5-4; length: 14
CDR3: CASSLTGTGGGEQYF; V: TRBV5-6; length: 15
CDR3: CASSYSLAERGTDTQYF; V: TRBV6-2/TRBV6-3; length: 17
CDR3: CASSMRTGSTDTQYF; V: TRBV19; length: 15
CDR3: CASSLAGGWNEQYF; V: TRBV11-3; length: 14
CDR3: CASSLGDRALIGELFF; V: TRBV27; length: 16
CDR3: CAFDRDRGSGELFF; V: TRBV30; length: 14
CDR3: CASSIGPSTDTQYF; V: TRBV19; length: 14
CDR3: CAWSGRGGGNTIYF; V: TRBV30; length: 14
CDR3: CASSLIVGRGNTIYF; V: TRBV7-9; length: 15
CDR3: CAWSGLRGTGGAMDYGYTF; V: TRBV30; length: 19
CDR3: CASSEVPSGANVLTF; V: TRBV5-1; length: 15
CDR3: CAWSVQRETQYF; V: TRBV30; length: 12
CDR3: CASSLARQLGPKTEAFF; V: TRBV7-2; length: 17
CDR3: CASSMGQGAYGANVLTF; V: TRBV19; length: 17
CDR3: CASSEALDGREQYF; V: TRBV6-1; length: 14